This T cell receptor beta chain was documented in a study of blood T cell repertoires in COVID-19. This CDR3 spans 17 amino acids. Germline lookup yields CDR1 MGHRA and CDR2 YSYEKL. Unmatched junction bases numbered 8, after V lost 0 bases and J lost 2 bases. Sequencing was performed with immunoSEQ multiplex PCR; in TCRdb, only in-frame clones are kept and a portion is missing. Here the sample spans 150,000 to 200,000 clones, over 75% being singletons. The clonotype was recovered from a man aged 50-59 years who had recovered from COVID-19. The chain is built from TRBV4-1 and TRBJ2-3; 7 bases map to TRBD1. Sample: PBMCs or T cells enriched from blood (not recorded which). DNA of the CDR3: TGCGCCAGCAGCCAAGATGGGACAGAGCATTACACAGATACGCAGTATTTT. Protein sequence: CASSQDGTEHYTDTQYF.